What follows describes a single TCR beta chain. Its antigen is currently unknown. The sample belongs to a study of T cell responses to AZD1222 COVID-19 vaccine. Using immunoSEQ multiplex PCR, the repertoire was profiled, and TCRdb retains in-frame clones only, with some absent. The top ten hold 7% to 8.5% of the sample, which has over 100,000 clones, around nine tenths seen once. Study-wide points: Spike was spanned by vaccine-associated CD4 TCRs, which were dominant at 160-218 and 743-854.

Material: peripheral blood, obtained on day 0 of AZD1222 vaccination. The receptor was isolated from an adult in good health.

CDR3 residues: CSVWTREKLFF. In nucleotides, the CDR3 is TGCAGCGTTTGGACGCGAGAAAAACTGTTTTTT. This chain uses TRBV29-1 with TRBJ1-4; no reliable D call. The CDR3 has 11 residues. The V gene lost 5 bases and the J gene lost 8 bases, with 9 bases spanning the gap. The V gene's germline CDR1 is SQVTM and CDR2 ANQGSEA.